One sample yielded the 10 T cell receptor beta chains listed below, sequenced in a study of human versus mouse CDR3 diversity and MHC coevolution. The repertoire was sequenced with immunoSEQ multiplex PCR; TCRdb's copy has only in-frame clones and lacks some. The table lists around 74,000 clones, around 90% of them singletons. Sequenced sample: naive CD4+ T cells from blood. Subset indicated: CD45RO-negative CD62L-positive naive CD4 T cells. These receptors were collected from a person aged 30 to 69 in good health.

The chain has TRBV12-5 and TRBJ2-2, with a possible D match to TRBD2 (6 bases). V lost 4 bases to trimming and J lost 3 bases, with 12 bases between them. CDR3 length: 15 residues. Germline assignment: CDR1 LGHNT and CDR2 FRNRAP. CDR3 coding DNA: TGTGCTAGTGGTTCGGGGTTAGCGGACACCGGGGAGCTGTTTTTT. Translation: CASGSGLADTGELFF.

This rearrangement joins TRBV5-1 to TRBJ2-3; 13 bases are shared with TRBD2. The V gene end was trimmed by 4 bases and the J gene end by 3 bases; junction bases not matched to a gene: 14. The germline CDR1 and CDR2 sequences are SGHRS and YFSETQ. The CDR3 contains 19 residues. For the CDR3, the DNA is TGCGCCAGCAGCCCGGACAGCCTTAGACTAGCGGGGGGAACAGATACGCAGTATTTT. This encodes CASSPDSLRLAGGTDTQYF.

V and J are TRBV6-1 and TRBJ2-5; 11 nucleotides line up with TRBD2. V was clipped by 4 bases and J by 4 bases; unmatched bases: 8. The CDR3 is made up of 16 amino acids. CDR1 and CDR2 from the germline V gene are MNHNS and SASEGT. CDR3 loop: CASSVSGGDTPETQYF. CDR3 sequence (DNA): TGTGCCAGCAGTGTTAGCGGGGGGGATACTCCAGAGACCCAGTACTTC.

The chain combines TRBV19 with TRBJ1-3, with TRBD1 matching over 7 bases. The ends lost 5 bases at V and 2 bases at J; junction bases unmatched: 6. The CDR3 has 15 residues. Germline lookup yields CDR1 LNHDA and CDR2 SQIVND (reference sequence). The CDR3 reads CASSEQGHAGNTIYF. The CDR3 nucleotides read TGTGCCAGTAGTGAACAGGGGCACGCTGGAAACACCATATATTTT.

The chain links TRBV13 to TRBJ2-1; 10 bases line up with TRBD1. Germline-derived CDR1 and CDR2 are PRHDT and FYEKMQ (reference sequence). This CDR3 is 15 amino acids long. The V gene end was trimmed by 0 bases and the J gene end by 7 bases; junction bases not matched to a gene: 3. The CDR3 nucleotides read TGTGCCAGCAGCTTAGGGGACAGGGGGGCGAATGAGCAGTTCTTC. Translating gives CASSLGDRGANEQFF.

This chain uses TRBV19 with TRBJ1-1; possible D gene TRBD1, 6 bases. CDR1 is LNHDA and CDR2 is SQIVND in the germline V gene (reference sequence). This CDR3 is 16 amino acids long. V was cut by 7 bases and J by 1 base, with 19 bases left in between. The CDR3 DNA follows: TGTGCCAGTACCCCACCCCAGGGGCGAGGGAACACTGAAGCTTTCTTT. Its translation is CASTPPQGRGNTEAFF.

The chain couples TRBV7-9 to TRBJ2-2; 12 nucleotides line up with TRBD1. V dropped 5 bases and J dropped 0; count of bases not matched to a gene: 7. Per germline, CDR1 SEHNR and CDR2 FQNEAQ (reference sequence). CDR3 length: 18 amino acids. CDR3 DNA: TGTGCCAGCAGCACAAACCGGGACAGGGGGCCGAACACCGGGGAGCTGTTTTTT. It encodes CASSTNRDRGPNTGELFF.

The rearrangement links TRBV27 to TRBJ2-5, with 7 bases fitting TRBD1. There are 14 residues in the CDR3. The V and J ends lost 1 base and 5 bases, in that order; junction bases with no gene match: 4. Germline V gene lookup returns CDR1 MNHEY and CDR2 SMNVEV (reference sequence). The CDR3 reads CASSLLGGRETQYF. DNA of the CDR3: TGTGCCAGCAGTTTATTAGGGGGCCGCGAGACCCAGTACTTC.

CDR3 amino acids: CSVGGFGSEAFF. CDR3 DNA: TGCAGCGTAGGGGGATTTGGGAGTGAAGCTTTCTTT. The chain employs TRBV29-1 and TRBJ1-1, with TRBD1 as a possible D gene (6 bases). Germline CDR1 and CDR2: SQVTM and ANQGSEA. The V end was cut by 6 bases, the J end by 7 bases, with 15 bases between. The CDR3 length is 12 residues.

CDR3 sequence reads: CASSLGLEGTEAFF. CDR3 DNA sequence: TGCGCCAGCAGCTTGGGGCTGGAGGGGACTGAAGCTTTCTTT. The chain employs TRBV5-1 and TRBJ1-1; D perhaps matches TRBD1 (5 bases). The V and J ends lost 0 bases and 5 bases respectively, with 11 bases between them. Germline CDR1 is SGHRS and CDR2 is YFSETQ. CDR3 length: 14 amino acids.